Below, 13 T cell receptor beta chains from the same sample are listed, as sequenced in a study of blood T cell repertoires in COVID-19 (dated by TCRdb to 2018 to 2020). The library was built by means of the immunoSEQ multiplex PCR assay. This is the immuneACCESS table as TCRdb keeps it, with only in-frame sequences that have V and J called. A part of the clones is gone; compared with another copy, unresolved V genes explain less than half, and the rest is unexplained. Across this sample there are about 270,000 clones, with more than 75% seen only once. The top ten hold roughly 15% of the sample. The sample taken for sequencing was PBMCs or T cells enriched from blood (not recorded which). These receptors were obtained from a man aged 18 to 29 who had recovered from COVID-19.

V is TRBV27 and J is TRBJ1-5; D is unclear. Trimming removed 3 bases from V and 6 bases from J, with 6 bases in between. Germline V gene lookup returns CDR1 MNHEY and CDR2 SMNVEV (reference sequence). The CDR3 loop spans 12 amino acids. The CDR3 here is CASSFSGQPQHF. In nucleotides, the CDR3 is TGTGCCAGCAGTTTTAGCGGTCAGCCCCAGCATTTT.

The rearrangement links TRBV5-6 to TRBJ1-4, with D perhaps TRBD1 (6 bases). The CDR3 consists of 14 residues. Per the germline V gene, CDR1 is SGHDT and CDR2 is YYEEEE. Between the trimmed V and J ends, which lost 5 bases and 10 bases, there was a span of 18 bases. The CDR3 here is CASRQTGEGVKLFF. The DNA of the CDR3 is TGTGCCAGCAGACAGACAGGTGAAGGCGTAAAACTGTTTTTT.

The CDR3 DNA reads as TGCGCCAGCAGCCCCTCGTCGGGACTAGCCTACTACGAGCAGTACTTC. Encoded protein: CASSPSSGLAYYEQYF. V is TRBV4-1 and J is TRBJ2-7; 9 bases are a match to TRBD2. The J segment lost 3 bases and the V segment lost 4 bases, leaving 10 bases of the junction unmatched. Germline V gene sequence: CDR1 MGHRA, CDR2 YSYEKL. The CDR3 is 16 residues long.

The chain has TRBV7-2 and TRBJ2-2; D call uncertain. Germline V CDR1 and CDR2: SGHTA, FQGNSA. Between the trimmed V and J ends, which lost 7 bases and 1 base, there was a span of 7 bases. The CDR3 has 13 residues. The DNA for the CDR3 is TGTGCCAGCACCTCCGGGAACACCGGGGAGCTGTTTTTT. As protein: CASTSGNTGELFF.

This chain links TRBV28 with TRBJ1-2, with 11 bases that match TRBD1. The germline V gene has CDR1 MDHEN and CDR2 SYDVKM. This CDR3 is 15 amino acids long. Unmatched junction bases numbered 4, after V lost 6 bases and J lost 1 base. The CDR3 sequence is CASSRTGGHNYGYTF. The CDR3 bases are TGTGCCAGCAGCCGGACAGGGGGCCATAACTATGGCTACACCTTC.

The V gene is TRBV4-1, the J gene TRBJ1-2; 10 bases map to TRBD1. The V and J ends lost 0 bases and 4 bases, in that order; junction bases with no gene match: 5. Germline V CDR1 and CDR2: MGHRA, YSYEKL. The CDR3 is 16 residues long. The CDR3 DNA reads TGCGCCAGCAGCCAAGAAGGGACAGGGGTAGTCTATGGCTACACCTTC. It yields the protein CASSQEGTGVVYGYTF.

The chain recombines TRBV7-2 with TRBJ2-1; tentatively, D is TRBD2 (5 bases). The germline V and J ends were trimmed by 5 bases and 7 bases, with 12 bases remaining between them. There are 13 residues in the CDR3. CDR1 is SGHTA, CDR2 FQGNSA, per germline. This CDR3 reads CASSATEGNEQFF. The DNA of the CDR3 is TGTGCCAGCAGCGCTACTGAGGGAAATGAGCAGTTCTTC.

V and J are TRBV5-4 and TRBJ2-7; TRBD1 matches 9 bases. Germline CDR1 and CDR2: SGHNT and YYREEE (reference sequence). The V gene end was trimmed by 5 bases and the J gene end by 4 bases; junction bases not matched to a gene: 13. The CDR3 is made up of 16 amino acids. In DNA form, the CDR3 reads TGTGCCAGCAGTCTTCCCTCCGGACAGGGGTTGTACGAGCAGTACTTC. Protein product: CASSLPSGQGLYEQYF.

There are a few counts of this clone. This chain links TRBV2 with TRBJ2-6; D ambiguous. The CDR3 runs 16 residues. Germline-derived CDR1 and CDR2 are SNHLY and FYNNEI. V was shortened by 4 bases and J by 4 bases, with 14 bases between the two germline ends. DNA of the CDR3: TGTGCCAGCAGTGTTGAGTTCGGGTCCGGGGCCAACGTCCTGACTTTC. It yields the protein CASSVEFGSGANVLTF.

The chain uses TRBV27 and TRBJ1-5, with a possible D match to TRBD1 (5 bases). Per the germline V gene, CDR1 is MNHEY and CDR2 is SMNVEV (reference sequence). The V end lost 2 bases, the J end lost 3 bases, and 11 bases lay between the germline ends. The CDR3 is 15 residues long. CDR3 nucleotide sequence: TGTGCCAGCAGTTTAGTGGCAGGGTCCAATCAGCCCCAGCATTTT. Translating it yields CASSLVAGSNQPQHF.

This clone was counted between two and nine times. This chain connects TRBV7-2 to TRBJ2-3, with 11 bases matching TRBD2. The CDR3 is 15 amino acids. V trimming: 5 bases; J trimming: 3 bases; junction bases outside the gene matches: 4. CDR1 is SGHTA, CDR2 FQGNSA, per germline. The CDR3 here is CASSRSGGGTDTQYF. CDR3 bases: TGTGCCAGCAGCCGTAGCGGGGGGGGGACAGATACGCAGTATTTT.

The chain has TRBV7-2 and TRBJ2-3; D may be TRBD1 (5 bases). Trimming removed 4 bases at V and 4 bases at J, with 12 bases between. CDR3 length equals 14 residues. CDR1 SGHTA and CDR2 FQGNSA come from the germline V gene. The CDR3 bases are TGTGCCAGCAGCTCCGAGTGGGGCGCAGATACGCAGTATTTT. This encodes CASSSEWGADTQYF.

V is TRBV12-3 or TRBV12-4 and J is TRBJ1-2; a possible D gene is TRBD1 (6 bases). Deletions cut 4 bases from V and 4 bases from J, with 10 bases between. This CDR3 has 13 residues. The CDR3 reads CASSSETGYGYTF. In DNA, the CDR3 is TGTGCCAGCAGTTCAGAGACAGGCTATGGCTACACCTTC.